This TCR beta chain appears in the sequencing data of a study of shared clonotypes between healthy human individuals. Study conclusions and caveats: For naive CD4 cells, around 5% of clonotypes were shared across a few donors.

HIV-negative, healthy adults without recent acute infections or vaccinations were the donors. The germline V gene encodes CDR1 KGHSH and CDR2 LQKENI. This CDR3 is built from 13 residues. Trimming took off 6 bases at V and 5 bases at J, with 14 bases between the two ends. Genomic DNA of every subset was divided equally among multiple immunoSEQ plates. Generated by immunoSEQ multiplex PCR, the TCRdb table keeps only in-frame clones and is missing some. The repertoire holds roughly 1,600,000 clones, approximately 98.5% seen once, with roughly 0.36% in the top ten. With respect to this clone: Antigen specificity is unknown.

The receptor was derived from a man aged 25-45 years in good health. Sequenced sample: naive CD4+ T cells sorted from blood. As for subset: CD45RA+ positively selected. This sequence joins TRBV18 and TRBJ2-7; TRBD1 is a possible D gene (6 bases). This chain's CDR3 is CASSPTGWNEQYF. The DNA for the CDR3 is TGTGCCAGCTCTCCGACAGGATGGAACGAGCAGTACTTC.